This TCR beta chain was documented in a study of blood T cell repertoires in COVID-19. Background on the study: Samples came from the United States, Italy and Spain, spanning acute and convalescent COVID-19. Nucleic acid was either cDNA or gDNA, and it came from T cells, B-cell-depleted T cells, or PBMCs.

Authors' analysis steps: Researchers report that nucleated cell counts were estimated from reference gene primer amplification. Some clones are missing from TCRdb's copy, which holds only in-frame ones; the method was immunoSEQ multiplex PCR. The V and J calls and clone size come from that table; D and trimming were worked out from the DNA. The sample has tens of thousands of clones, just over 85% seen once. V lost 5 bases and J lost 2; bases outside the gene matches: 5. CDR3 length: 15 amino acids. Germline V CDR1 and CDR2: KGHSH, LQKENI. V gene TRBV18 combines with J gene TRBJ1-5; 8 nucleotides match TRBD1. Material: peripheral blood. The receptor was isolated from a woman over 75 with acute or convalescent COVID-19. The CDR3 sequence is CASSSPGQGNQPQHF. CDR3 sequence (DNA): TGTGCCAGCTCATCCCCGGGACAGGGCAATCAGCCCCAGCATTTT.